These 14 T cell receptor beta chains were sequenced from one sample in a study of neurological immune-mediated disorders. TCRdb reanalysed the 5' RACE reads using MiXCR and keeps one entry per CDR3 protein. Of tens of thousands of distinct CDR3 sequences listed, roughly 3.2% are singletons. Sequencing used PBMCs. Receptors were obtained from a woman in her forties or fifties with multiple sclerosis.

In its sample, this clonotype was seen many times. V gene TRBV11-3 combines with J gene TRBJ2-1; a weak D match, TRBD1 (5 bases). The germline gives CDR1 SGHNT, CDR2 YENEEA. The CDR3 covers 12 residues. The V end lost 0 bases, the J end lost 9 bases, and 6 bases lay between the germline ends. The CDR3 DNA sequence: TGTGCCAGCAGCTTAGAAGGGGTTGAGCAGTTCTTC. Protein sequence: CASSLEGVEQFF.

This clonotype appeared many times. The V call is TRBV27, the J call TRBJ2-7; D is possibly TRBD1 (5 bases). Trimming removed 6 bases from V and 6 bases from J, with 12 bases in between. In germline, CDR1 is MNHEY, CDR2 SMNVEV (reference sequence). The CDR3 spans 12 residues. CDR3 DNA sequence: TGTGCCAGCAGGAACCCAGGGTCCGAGCAGTACTTC. It specifies CASRNPGSEQYF.

This clonotype has ten or more counts. The chain employs TRBV5-1 and TRBJ2-1; D is possibly TRBD1 (7 bases). Germline CDR1 reads SGHRS; CDR2 reads YFSETQ. Deletions cut 4 bases from V and 4 bases from J, with 9 bases between. This CDR3 spans 13 amino acids. CDR3 in amino acids: CASSAGQYNEQFF. The CDR3, as DNA: TGCGCCAGCAGCGCGGGACAGTACAATGAGCAGTTCTTC.

This clonotype was observed many times. The chain recombines TRBV5-1 with TRBJ2-1, with TRBD1 identical over 8 bases. V dropped 7 bases and J dropped 0; count of bases not matched to a gene: 3. The CDR3 loop spans 14 amino acids. Germline-derived CDR1 and CDR2 are SGHRS and YFSETQ. CDR3 amino acids: CASAGQGSYNEQFF. Written as DNA, the CDR3 is TGCGCCAGCGCAGGACAGGGCTCCTACAATGAGCAGTTCTTC. The entire variable domain, with the rest obtained from reference TRBV5-1 and TRBJ2-1, is as follows: KAGVTQTPRYLIKTRGQQVTLSCSPISGHRSVSWYQQTPGQGLQFLFEYFSETQRNKGNFPGRFSGRQFSNSRSEMNVSTLELGDSALYLCASAGQGSYNEQFFGPGTRLTVL.

This clonotype occurred many times. The chain is built from TRBV5-1 and TRBJ1-5; D is possibly TRBD1 (5 bases). V gave up 0 bases and J gave up 6 bases, with 13 bases separating them. This CDR3 has 15 amino acids. CDR1 is SGHRS and CDR2 is YFSETQ in the germline V gene. This CDR3 is CASSLAPLQGQPQHF. CDR3 sequence (DNA): TGCGCCAGCAGCTTGGCCCCTCTTCAGGGTCAGCCCCAGCATTTT.

This clonotype occurred many times. J is TRBJ2-3 and V is TRBV25-1; either TRBD1 or TRBD2 may supply D (5 bases each). V was pared by 7 bases and J by 0 bases, with 11 bases between. Looked up from germline, CDR1 is MGHDK and CDR2 is SYGVNS. There are 14 residues in the CDR3. The CDR3 loop is CASNRGGSTDTQYF. The DNA of the CDR3 is TGTGCCAGCAACCGGGGCGGAAGCACAGATACGCAGTATTTT.

This clonotype showed up many times. The chain recombines TRBV5-1 with TRBJ2-3; 8 bases are shared with TRBD2. The J segment lost 2 bases and the V segment lost 0 bases, leaving 2 bases of the junction unmatched. Germline V lookup: CDR1 SGHRS, CDR2 YFSETQ. The CDR3 sequence is 15 residues long. CDR3 sequence: CASSLAGLDTDTQYF. CDR3 DNA: TGCGCCAGCAGCTTGGCGGGACTAGACACAGATACGCAGTATTTT.

This clonotype was counted many times. The CDR3 is CSAGPPPGSNIQYF. The CDR3 bases are TGCAGTGCCGGCCCCCCCCCCGGGTCAAACATTCAGTACTTC. This chain uses TRBV20-1 with TRBJ2-4; D not certain. V lost 6 bases, J lost 6 bases, and 18 bases lay in between. The CDR3 consists of 14 residues. Germline V gene data show CDR1 as DFQATT and CDR2 as SNEGSKA (reference sequence).

At least ten counts were recorded for this clonotype. The gene calls are TRBV20-1 and TRBJ2-7; D remains unclear. The CDR3 length is 14 residues. The V end was cut by 6 bases, the J end by 0 bases, with 15 bases between. Germline V gene lookup returns CDR1 DFQATT and CDR2 SNEGSKA (reference sequence). The CDR3 DNA is TGCAGTGCCGCCCTACCCAGCAGCTCCTACGAGCAGTACTTC. Amino acid sequence: CSAALPSSSYEQYF.

This clonotype was seen repeatedly, ten times or more. The gene calls are TRBV7-2 and TRBJ1-2; D is unclear. The length of the CDR3 is 15 residues. Germline CDR1 reads SGHTA; CDR2 reads FQGNSA. The germline V and J ends were trimmed by 2 bases and 2 bases, with 12 bases remaining between them. In DNA form, the CDR3 reads TGTGCCAGCAGCTTAATTTCAGGCCCCAACTATGGCTACACCTTC. Translated, it gives CASSLISGPNYGYTF. The full variable domain, its missing parts supplied by reference TRBV7-2 and TRBJ1-2, is GAGVSQSPSNKVTEKGKDVELRCDPISGHTALYWYRQSLGQGLEFLIYFQGNSAPDKSGLPSDRFSAERTGGSVSTLTIQRTQQEDSAVYLCASSLISGPNYGYTFGSGTRLTVV.

This clonotype has ten or more counts. The chain couples TRBV12-3 or TRBV12-4 to TRBJ2-1; 11 bases fit TRBD1. This CDR3 has 15 amino acids. Trimming at V came to 6 bases and at J to 3 bases, leaving 4 bases not matched to a gene. The CDR3: CASRPGTGGYNEQFF. In DNA form, the CDR3 reads TGTGCCAGCAGACCTGGGACAGGGGGCTACAATGAGCAGTTCTTC.

V gene TRBV27 combines with J gene TRBJ2-7; no reliable D call. This CDR3 contains 13 residues. V was shortened by 3 bases and J by 6 bases, with 12 bases between the two germline ends. The germline V gene has CDR1 MNHEY and CDR2 SMNVEV (reference sequence). The CDR3 DNA sequence: TGTGCCAGCAGTTTTTCAAGGGTCGGCGAGCAGTACTTC. It translates to CASSFSRVGEQYF.

This clonotype was seen at least ten times. The rearrangement joins TRBV20-1 to TRBJ2-1; possibly TRBD2 for D (5 bases). V was clipped by 2 bases and J by 0 bases, with 8 bases between them. This CDR3 contains 14 residues. Germline CDR1 reads DFQATT; CDR2 reads SNEGSKA (reference sequence). CDR3 loop: CSARLASSYNEQFF. The CDR3 region has the DNA TGCAGTGCTAGACTAGCAAGCTCCTACAATGAGCAGTTCTTC.

This clonotype was recorded a few times. The J gene is TRBJ1-1, the V gene TRBV18; D is unclear. The CDR3 is 13 amino acids. CDR1 KGHSH and CDR2 LQKENI come from the germline V gene. The V gene lost 5 bases and the J gene lost 3 bases, with 10 bases spanning the gap. The chain's CDR3 is CASSKTTDTEAFF. The CDR3 nucleotides read TGTGCCAGCTCAAAGACCACGGACACTGAAGCTTTCTTT.